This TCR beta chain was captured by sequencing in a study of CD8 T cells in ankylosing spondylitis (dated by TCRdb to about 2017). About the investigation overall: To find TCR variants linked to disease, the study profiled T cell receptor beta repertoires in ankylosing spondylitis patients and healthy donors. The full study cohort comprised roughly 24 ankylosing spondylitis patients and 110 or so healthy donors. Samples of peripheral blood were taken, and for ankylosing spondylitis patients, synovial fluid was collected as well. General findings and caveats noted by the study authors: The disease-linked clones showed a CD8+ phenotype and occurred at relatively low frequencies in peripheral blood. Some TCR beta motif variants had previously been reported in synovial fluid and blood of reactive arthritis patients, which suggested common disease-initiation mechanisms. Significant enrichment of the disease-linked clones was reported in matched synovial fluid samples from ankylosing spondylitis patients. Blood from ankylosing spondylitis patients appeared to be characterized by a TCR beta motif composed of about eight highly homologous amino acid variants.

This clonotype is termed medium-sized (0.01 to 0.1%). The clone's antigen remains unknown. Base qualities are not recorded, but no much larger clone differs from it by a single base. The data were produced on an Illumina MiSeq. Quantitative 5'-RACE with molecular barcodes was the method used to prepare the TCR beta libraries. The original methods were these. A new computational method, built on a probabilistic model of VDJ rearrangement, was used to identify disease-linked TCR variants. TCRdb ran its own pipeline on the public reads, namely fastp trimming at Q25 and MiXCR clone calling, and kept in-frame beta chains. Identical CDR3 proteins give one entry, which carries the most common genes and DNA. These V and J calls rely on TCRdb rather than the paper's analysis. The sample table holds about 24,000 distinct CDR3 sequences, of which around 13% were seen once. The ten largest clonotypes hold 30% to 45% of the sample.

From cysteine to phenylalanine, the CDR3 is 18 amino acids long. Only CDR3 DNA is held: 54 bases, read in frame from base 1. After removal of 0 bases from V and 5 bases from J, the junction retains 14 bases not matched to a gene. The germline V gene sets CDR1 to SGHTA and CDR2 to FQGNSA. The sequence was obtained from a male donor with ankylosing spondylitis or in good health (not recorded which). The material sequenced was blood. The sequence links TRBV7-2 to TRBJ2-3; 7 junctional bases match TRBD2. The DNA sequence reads TGTGCCAGCAGCTTAGCGGCCCTAACAGCGGGAATTAGAGATACGCAGTATTTT. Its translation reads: CASSLAALTAGIRDTQYF.